This TCR beta chain came from a study of T cell repertoires in cytomegalovirus infection. For the study at large: Indications came from public TCR beta signatures; they pointed to CMV infection and to a matching HLA type. Study-level results: The cumulative frequency of public TCR beta families distinguished individuals who carried CMV together with the relevant HLA. There were HLA-C-restricted CMV-specific TCR beta clonotypes dominating the ex vivo response.

The CDR3 length is 16 residues. Trimming cost V 5 bases and J 2 bases; bases outside gene matches: 6. Germline V CDR1 and CDR2: LNHDA, SQIVND (reference sequence). TCRdb passed the reads through MiXCR, listing each CDR3 protein once. In the table there are around 290,000 distinct CDR3 sequences, over 20% of which are singletons. This clonotype came up a few times. Its antigen is not identified. The receptor was derived from a human donor in good health (CMV status not recorded). Some clones in this sample may be carry-over from other donors' samples. J is TRBJ2-5 and V is TRBV19; 12 nucleotides agree with TRBD2. Sequenced: PBMCs. The DNA of the CDR3 is TGTGCCAGTAGTGGTGGACTAGCGGGGTTTCAAGAGACCCAGTACTTC. It yields the protein CASSGGLAGFQETQYF.